This TCR beta chain originates from a study of T cell responses to AZD1222 COVID-19 vaccine. Overall study findings and caveats: Across spike, vaccine-associated CD4 TCRs were found, dominant at 160-218 and 743-854. Two AZD1222 administrations were followed by greater Spike-specific TCR breadth and depth. In all cases, repertoires were sampled only after the peak T cell response. Donors in the cohort were predominantly white British and more often female, and clonal diversity was possibly underestimated.

TCRdb keeps only in-frame clones here, not all; method: immunoSEQ multiplex PCR. In the table there are under 120,000 clones, under 95% of which are singletons. The CDR3 totals 13 residues. Germline lookup yields CDR1 SGHTA and CDR2 FQGTGA. V lost 8 bases to trimming and J lost 7 bases, with 14 bases between them. This clone was seen a few times. Its antigen is not known. This chain connects TRBV7-3 to TRBJ2-2; D might be TRBD2 (6 bases). This TCR was recovered from an adult in good health. The source material was peripheral blood, sampled on day 0 of AZD1222 vaccination. The CDR3, as DNA: TGTGCCAGCCGGGAGAATTATGGCGGGGAGCTGTTTTTT. Translated: CASRENYGGELFF.